This TCR beta chain was retrieved from a study of T cell changes during pregnancy in multiple sclerosis. The germline V and J ends were trimmed by 4 bases and 8 bases, with 24 bases remaining between them. This CDR3 region has 16 residues. Germline loops: CDR1 SGHDT, CDR2 YYEEEE. Repertoires were generated with immunoSEQ multiplex PCR, while TCRdb's copy carries only in-frame clones and drops some. The profile shows 15,000 or so clones, approximately 84% of them singletons. The sequence derives from a female donor in good health, enrolled as a control in a pregnancy study. This chain connects TRBV5-6 to TRBJ1-2; weak D call: TRBD1 (5 bases). The sample here was CD8+ T cells from peripheral blood mononuclear cells, taken in the third trimester of pregnancy. CDR3 sequence reads: CASSAPFASRAEGYTF. For the CDR3, the DNA is TGTGCCAGCAGCGCTCCCTTTGCCTCCAGGGCGGAGGGCTACACCTTC.